The clone carrying this T cell receptor beta chain was observed at least ten times. This sample stems from a study of patients and donors after allogeneic stem cell transplantation. Germline V gene sequence: CDR1 DFQATT, CDR2 SNEGSKA (reference sequence). Trimming shortened V by 4 bases and J by 2 bases, and 14 bases separated the two germline ends. The CDR3 totals 14 residues. TCRdb re-analysed the RT-PCR reads in MiXCR, keeping a single row per CDR3 protein. The sample carries about 160,000 distinct CDR3 sequences, approximately 24% recorded once. The sequence derives from a human donor who was either an allogeneic HSCT recipient or a stem cell or donor lymphocyte infusion donor (not recorded which). It is not recorded whose cells these are; they may come from a transplant donor. The sequenced material came from blood, either unsorted or a sorted T cell fraction (not recorded which). The chain is built from TRBV20-1 and TRBJ1-1; unclear D gene. The CDR3 DNA sequence: TGCAGTGCTAACGAACTGGGTAGAAACACTGAAGCTTTCTTT. This gives the protein CSANELGRNTEAFF.